A selection of T cell receptor beta chains follows, all from one sample in a study of Graves' ophthalmopathy and Graves' hyperthyroidism. One entry per CDR3 protein results from TCRdb running MiXCR on the multiplex PCR reads. The sample lists 900,000 to 1,200,000 distinct CDR3 sequences, about two fifths occurring once. The sequenced sample was peripheral blood or thyroid tissue (not recorded which). The receptor source for this set is an adult man with Graves' hyperthyroidism. Each CDR3 is given with its conserved first and last residue. A D gene is named only where the DNA matches it firmly. Clone size is not always given. Where it is, it says once, few, many or a class for expanded clones.

v_gene	len	d_gene	abundance	j_gene	CDR3nt	CDR3aa
TRBV20-1	11	.	.	TRBJ1-1	TGCAGTGCTAAGAGGGAAGCTGAAGCTTTCTTT	CSAKREAEAFF
TRBV2	16	.	.	TRBJ1-3	TGTGCCAGCAGTGGGGGCAGGGGATCCTCTGGAAACACCATATATTTT	CASSGGRGSSGNTIYF
TRBV7-2	14	.	many	TRBJ2-7	TGTGCCAGCAGCTTCGCCGCGACGACCTACGAGCAGTACTTC	CASSFAATTYEQYF
TRBV19	14	TRBD2	many	TRBJ2-5	TGTGCCAGTAGTCCCGGGACTAGCAGAGAGACCCAGTACTTC	CASSPGTSRETQYF
TRBV5-1	14	.	.	TRBJ2-7	TGCGCCAGCAGCCAAGGGGGTCTCTCCTACGAGCAGTACTTC	CASSQGGLSYEQYF
TRBV12-3/TRBV12-4	11	.	many	TRBJ2-2	TGTGCCAGCCAAGGGAGCGGGGAGCTGTTTTTT	CASQGSGELFF
TRBV7-9	18	TRBD2	.	TRBJ2-3	TGTGCCAGCAGCCCTACTAGGGCTAGCGGGAGTTGGAGGGATACGCAGTATTTT	CASSPTRASGSWRDTQYF
TRBV10-3	15	.	many	TRBJ2-2	TGTGCCACGACTTCAAGGAACACGAACACCGGGGAGCTGTTTTTT	CATTSRNTNTGELFF
TRBV7-2	13	.	.	TRBJ1-2	TGTGCCAGCAACAACGAACTGATTTATGGCTACACCTTC	CASNNELIYGYTF
TRBV9	16	.	few	TRBJ2-2	TGTGCCAGCAGCGTATCACGGACAGAGAACACCGGGGAGCTGTTTTTT	CASSVSRTENTGELFF
TRBV20-1	13	TRBD1	.	TRBJ1-2	TGCACTGGGGGGACAGAGGATAACTATGGCTACACCTTC	CTGGTEDNYGYTF
TRBV7-3	14	TRBD1	many	TRBJ2-5	TGTGCCAGCAGCCGGGGACAGTCGGAAGAGACCCAGTACTTC	CASSRGQSEETQYF
TRBV7-9	11	.	many	TRBJ1-1	TGTGCCAGCAGCTTGGGAGTGGGAGCTTTCTTT	CASSLGVGAFF
TRBV29-1	14	TRBD1	few	TRBJ2-7	TGCAGCGTTGTGTCGGGACAGCCCTCCTACGAGCAGTACTTC	CSVVSGQPSYEQYF
TRBV20-1	14	.	many	TRBJ1-1	TGCAGTGCTAGTTCCCCACAGGTGAACACTGAAGCTTTCTTT	CSASSPQVNTEAFF
TRBV7-8	12	.	.	TRBJ1-1	TGTGCCAGCAGCTACGGGACGAGGGGAGCTTTCTTT	CASSYGTRGAFF
TRBV30	16	TRBD1	.	TRBJ1-1	TGTGCCTGGAGTGTGAGAAGGACAGGGCTTAACACTGAAGCTTTCTTT	CAWSVRRTGLNTEAFF
TRBV20-1	13	TRBD1	.	TRBJ1-2	TGCAGTGCTCCGACAGGGGAGCACTATGGCTACACCTTC	CSAPTGEHYGYTF
TRBV29-1	11	.	.	TRBJ2-3	TGCAGCGACCTAGGGACAGATACGCAGTATTTT	CSDLGTDTQYF
TRBV7-2	15	.	many	TRBJ1-6	TGTGCCAGCAGCTTTCGTGTCAACTTAAATTCACCCCTCCACTTT	CASSFRVNLNSPLHF
TRBV11-2	16	.	many	TRBJ2-7	TGTGCCAGCAGCCGCTTTACCGGGACGGGGCCTCGCGAGCAGTACTTC	CASSRFTGTGPREQYF
TRBV7-9	13	.	.	TRBJ2-7	TGTGCCAGCAGCTTGGGGGCACACTACGAGCAGTACTTC	CASSLGAHYEQYF
TRBV10-3	12	.	.	TRBJ2-6	TGTGCCATCAGTGAGTCGGGTAAGGTGGTGACTTTC	CAISESGKVVTF
TRBV7-9	13	.	many	TRBJ2-5	TGTGCCAGCAGCTTAGTTCCTAGCGTGACCCAGTACTTC	CASSLVPSVTQYF
TRBV4-2	15	.	many	TRBJ1-4	TGTGCCAGCAACCCCGGGGGCAAACTAAATGAAAAACTGTTTTTT	CASNPGGKLNEKLFF
TRBV20-1	14	TRBD2	.	TRBJ2-5	TGCAGTGCCCCGGGACTAGCGGGAGGAGAGACCCAGTACTTC	CSAPGLAGGETQYF
TRBV7-8	16	.	many	TRBJ1-5	TGTGCCAGCAGCTCTGACCGAGGGAAGGGCAATCAGCCCCAGCATTTT	CASSSDRGKGNQPQHF
TRBV11-2	14	.	many	TRBJ2-7	TGTGCCAGCAGGACCCTGACAGATCTACGACAGCAGTACTTC	CASRTLTDLRQQYF
TRBV12-3/TRBV12-4	17	TRBD1	.	TRBJ2-2	TGTGCCAGCAGTTTCGGGCCGACAGGGGTGGAGACCGGGGAGCTGTTTTTT	CASSFGPTGVETGELFF
TRBV20-1	11	TRBD2	many	TRBJ2-7	TGCAGTGCCAGGACTAGACACGAGCAGTACTTC	CSARTRHEQYF
TRBV9	14	.	many	TRBJ2-7	TGTGCCAGCAGCGTAGGGGACGCGGGCTACGAGCAGTACTTC	CASSVGDAGYEQYF
TRBV29-1	13	TRBD2	.	TRBJ2-7	TGCAGCGTCCTGACGGGGGGGCTCTACGAGCAGTACTTC	CSVLTGGLYEQYF
TRBV24-1	13	TRBD2	many	TRBJ2-7	TGTGCCACCAGTGTCTCCGCGGGAGGCGAGCAGTACTTC	CATSVSAGGEQYF